This passage covers 30 T cell receptor beta chains from one sample sequenced in a study of PD-L1 blockade in urothelial cancer. The repertoire was sequenced with immunoSEQ multiplex PCR; TCRdb's copy has only in-frame clones and lacks some. The sample lists roughly 84,000 clones, 82% occurring once. The sample was PBMCs, taken around atezolizumab (anti-PD-L1) treatment. The receptors were sampled from a man aged 65 to 79 with urothelial cancer.

V gene TRBV9 combines with J gene TRBJ2-1; D perhaps matches TRBD1 (5 bases). With 0 bases removed from V and 9 bases from J, the gap between germline ends came to 13 bases. This CDR3 is 14 amino acids long. Germline V gene data show CDR1 as SGDLS and CDR2 as YYNGEE. The CDR3 loop reads CASSVVSSQGEQFF. The CDR3 DNA reads TGTGCCAGCAGCGTAGTGTCTTCCCAGGGTGAGCAGTTCTTC.

The rearrangement uses TRBV11-1 and TRBJ2-1, with TRBD2 matching 13 bases. Germline CDR1 reads SGHAT; CDR2 reads FQDESV (reference sequence). This CDR3 has 15 amino acids. V was pared by 8 bases and J by 10 bases, with 11 bases of the junction left unmatched. The CDR3: CASGFSGTSGEEQFF. As DNA, the CDR3 is TGTGCCAGCGGTTTTTCCGGGACTAGCGGGGAGGAGCAGTTCTTC.

This chain uses TRBV6-6 with TRBJ1-4; TRBD1 aligns across 9 bases. Germline V gene data show CDR1 as MNHNY and CDR2 as SVGAGI (reference sequence). The CDR3 is made up of 14 amino acids. Trimming at V came to 6 bases and at J to 6 bases, leaving 5 bases not matched to a gene. DNA for the CDR3: TGTGCCAGCAGCCACGGACAGGGGCATGAAAAACTGTTTTTT. Its protein product is CASSHGQGHEKLFF.

The chain employs TRBV14 and TRBJ2-5; possibly TRBD2 for D (5 bases). This CDR3 region has 14 residues. Trimming stripped 1 base from V and 9 bases from J, with 15 bases between. Germline values: CDR1 SGHDN, CDR2 FVKESK. The CDR3 DNA sequence: TGTGCCAGCAGCCAAGGGTGGGGAGTATCGCCCCAGTACTTC. This encodes CASSQGWGVSPQYF.

V usage is TRBV7-8 and J usage is TRBJ1-3; TRBD1 might be the D (5 bases). The germline V gene encodes CDR1 SGHVS and CDR2 FQNEAQ. Trimming pared 0 bases from V and 7 bases from J, leaving 10 bases between. The CDR3 has 14 residues. The DNA of the CDR3 is TGTGCCAGCAGCTTAGCGGGGGGTGGTAACACCATATATTTT. This encodes CASSLAGGGNTIYF.

The V gene is TRBV7-2, the J gene TRBJ2-7; TRBD1 is a possible D gene (5 bases). Germline CDR1 is SGHTA and CDR2 is FQGNSA. Trimming pared 5 bases from V and 8 bases from J, leaving 13 bases between. This CDR3 has 12 amino acids. DNA for the CDR3: TGTGCCAGCAGCCCTATGACAGTGAAGCAGTACTTC. This encodes CASSPMTVKQYF.

In regard to this clone: This sequence may be a read error, since a much larger clone differs from it by one base. The V gene is TRBV4-2, the J gene TRBJ2-3; perhaps TRBD2 as D (5 bases). The CDR3 length is 13 residues. The V end lost 0 bases, the J end lost 11 bases, and 12 bases lay between the germline ends. Per the germline V gene, CDR1 is LGHNA and CDR2 is YNFKEQ. CDR3 coding DNA: TGTGCCAGCAGCCAAGATAGGGCTAGCTGGCAGTATTTT. This sequence encodes CASSQDRASWQYF.

The CDR3: CASGLVGQGTRDTQYF. The DNA of the CDR3 is TGTGCCAGCGGCCTTGTCGGGCAGGGGACGCGGGATACGCAGTATTTT. V usage is TRBV7-9 and J usage is TRBJ2-3, with a possible D match to TRBD1 (6 bases). Looked up from germline, CDR1 is SEHNR and CDR2 is FQNEAQ (reference sequence). V lost 8 bases and J 6 bases, leaving 24 bases between the germline ends. This CDR3 has 16 amino acids.

The chain carries TRBV5-1 and TRBJ2-5, with 7 bases matching TRBD1. Trimming cost V 4 bases and J 5 bases; bases outside gene matches: 11. CDR1 and CDR2 from the germline V gene are SGHRS and YFSETQ. This CDR3 spans 15 amino acids. CDR3 sequence reads: CASSRGGEREETQYF. The CDR3 bases are TGCGCCAGCAGCCGAGGGGGCGAGAGGGAGGAGACCCAGTACTTC.

This chain links TRBV15 with TRBJ2-5; no definite D call. This CDR3 comprises 13 residues. CDR1 and CDR2 (germline): LNHNV, YYDKDF (reference sequence). Trimming took 1 base from V and 5 from J, leaving 8 bases between them. CDR3 nucleotides: TGTGCCACCAGCAGAGGTGCTACGGAGACCCAGTACTTC. It yields the protein CATSRGATETQYF.

This rearrangement joins TRBV9 to TRBJ2-5; 13 nucleotides align to TRBD2. This CDR3 is 18 amino acids long. CDR1 is SGDLS, CDR2 YYNGEE, per germline. The ends lost 4 bases at V and 4 bases at J; junction bases unmatched: 13. The CDR3 here is CASSTAPTSGRVAETQYF. The CDR3, as DNA: TGTGCCAGCAGCACTGCCCCTACTAGCGGGAGGGTAGCAGAGACCCAGTACTTC.

The CDR3 DNA is TGTGCCAGCAGCCCACAGGTGAACACTGAAGCTTTCTTT. As protein: CASSPQVNTEAFF. V is TRBV6-4 and J is TRBJ1-1, with D perhaps matching TRBD1 (5 bases). The CDR3 has 13 residues. V was trimmed by 6 bases and J by 0 bases, leaving 8 bases between them. In germline, CDR1 is MRHNA, CDR2 SNTAGT.

The chain uses TRBV6-6 and TRBJ2-7, with D perhaps matching TRBD1 (5 bases). Germline V gene sequence: CDR1 MNHNY, CDR2 SVGAGI (reference sequence). The CDR3 has 14 residues. Deletions cut 0 bases from V and 5 bases from J, with 11 bases between. CDR3 coding DNA: TGTGCCAGCAGTTACTCAGCCAGGGTGAACGAGCAGTACTTC. Residues: CASSYSARVNEQYF.

This clone was recorded once. V gene TRBV6-1 combines with J gene TRBJ1-1, with D perhaps TRBD1 (6 bases). CDR1 MNHNS and CDR2 SASEGT come from the germline V gene. Trimming removed 6 bases at V and 3 bases at J, with 17 bases between. CDR3 length equals 15 residues. The CDR3 is CASRRTEGWDTEAFF. The CDR3 coding sequence is TGTGCCAGCAGACGGACAGAGGGGTGGGACACTGAAGCTTTCTTT.

The chain is built from TRBV7-3 and TRBJ2-3, with 11 bases matching TRBD2. V lost 5 bases and J lost 2; bases outside the gene matches: 9. CDR1 and CDR2 (germline): SGHTA, FQGTGA. The CDR3 totals 17 residues. CDR3: CASSLATSGVDTDTQYF. The CDR3 DNA is TGTGCCAGCAGCCTCGCGACTAGCGGGGTCGACACAGATACGCAGTATTTT.

This clone was observed a few times. The chain employs TRBV11-2 and TRBJ1-5; a possible D gene is TRBD1 (6 bases). The CDR3 runs 13 residues. Per the germline V gene, CDR1 is SGHAT and CDR2 is FQNNGV. V was cut by 3 bases and J by 7 bases, with 10 bases left in between. The CDR3 region is CASSLDSEQPQHF. The CDR3, as DNA: TGTGCCAGCAGCTTGGACAGCGAGCAGCCCCAGCATTTT.

This clone was seen a handful of times. The chain is built from TRBV6-1 and TRBJ1-6; 7 positions agree with TRBD1. V trimming: 4 bases; J trimming: 7 bases; junction bases outside the gene matches: 7. Germline assignment: CDR1 MNHNS and CDR2 SASEGT. The CDR3 is 15 residues long. Here the CDR3 reads CASSGPGGGNSPLHF. The CDR3 nucleotides are TGTGCCAGCAGTGGACCAGGGGGTGGGAATTCACCCCTCCACTTT.

The rearrangement links TRBV9 to TRBJ2-1, with a tentative D call TRBD2 (5 bases). With 1 base removed from V and 4 bases from J, the gap between germline ends came to 15 bases. The CDR3 is made up of 16 amino acids. Germline-derived CDR1 and CDR2 are SGDLS and YYNGEE. CDR3 in DNA: TGTGCCAGCAGCGTAAAGCTAGCAGCCTCTTACAATGAGCAGTTCTTC. Translation gives CASSVKLAASYNEQFF.

This rearrangement joins TRBV6-6 to TRBJ1-2, with 11 bases lining up with TRBD1. CDR1 MNHNY and CDR2 SVGAGI come from the germline V gene (reference sequence). This CDR3 contains 15 residues. The junction had 2 bases not matched to a gene; V was cut back by 3 bases and J by 2 bases. DNA of the CDR3: TGTGCCAGCAGTTATGGACAGGGGGCGAACTATGGCTACACCTTC. Translating gives CASSYGQGANYGYTF.

CDR3 sequence reads: CASSLQGAQPQHF. The CDR3 bases are TGTGCCAGCAGTTTACAGGGAGCCCAGCCCCAGCATTTT. This chain uses TRBV6-6 with TRBJ1-5, with a weak D call TRBD1 (6 bases). The CDR3 runs 13 residues. With 4 bases removed from V and 7 bases from J, the gap between germline ends came to 11 bases. Germline V gene sequence: CDR1 MNHNY, CDR2 SVGAGI (reference sequence).

The V gene is TRBV5-6, the J gene TRBJ2-1; 14 bases match TRBD2. CDR3 length equals 15 residues. CDR1 is SGHDT and CDR2 is YYEEEE in the germline V gene. J was trimmed by 9 bases and V by 2 bases; bases with no gene match: 4. The CDR3 protein is CASSFPGLAGAEQFF. DNA of the CDR3: TGTGCCAGCAGCTTCCCGGGACTAGCGGGAGCTGAGCAGTTCTTC.

V is TRBV11-2 and J is TRBJ2-7; TRBD2 agrees at 7 bases. The trim removed 1 base at V and 7 bases at J, leaving 7 bases unmatched. Germline-derived CDR1 and CDR2 are SGHAT and FQNNGV. The CDR3 runs to 14 residues. The CDR3, as DNA: TGTGCCAGCAGCTTAGGCGGGAGCGAGGGTGAGCAGTACTTC. Protein sequence: CASSLGGSEGEQYF.

The genes are TRBV4-1 and TRBJ2-7; D possibly corresponds to TRBD2 (7 bases). The germline V and J ends were trimmed by 2 bases and 3 bases, with 20 bases remaining between them. The germline gives CDR1 MGHRA, CDR2 YSYEKL. The CDR3 loop spans 17 amino acids. In DNA, the CDR3 is TGCGCCAGCAGCCAACCCCCGGGGGAGGGGGACTACTACGAGCAGTACTTC. Translated: CASSQPPGEGDYYEQYF.

This clone was seen only a few times. The chain joins TRBV5-1 to TRBJ2-3; 8 positions agree with TRBD1. The CDR3 is 16 amino acids. Germline V gene sequence: CDR1 SGHRS, CDR2 YFSETQ. V lost 0 bases and J lost 2; bases outside the gene matches: 5. For the CDR3, the DNA is TGCGCCAGCAGCTTGGGCGGACAGGGATCCACAGATACGCAGTATTTT. It codes for CASSLGGQGSTDTQYF.

This clone was observed once. This chain joins TRBV4-2 and TRBJ2-1; 8 bases fit TRBD2. Trimming removed 4 bases from V and 7 bases from J; junction bases left unmatched: 12. The CDR3 extends over 16 amino acids. Germline V gene sequence: CDR1 LGHNA, CDR2 YNFKEQ. The CDR3 sequence is CASSRPKGGLANEQFF. For the CDR3, the DNA is TGTGCCAGCAGCCGTCCCAAAGGTGGACTAGCAAATGAGCAGTTCTTC.

This chain links TRBV7-3 with TRBJ1-1; D perhaps matches TRBD1 (5 bases). Per the germline V gene, CDR1 is SGHTA and CDR2 is FQGTGA. This CDR3 contains 13 residues. The germline V and J ends were trimmed by 5 bases and 8 bases, with 15 bases remaining between them. As DNA, the CDR3 is TGTGCCAGCAGCGCGCGGACACTTGGGGAAGCTTTCTTT. Translated, it gives CASSARTLGEAFF. Full variable domain (outside the CDR3, taken from reference TRBV7-3 and TRBJ1-1): GAGVSQTPSNKVTEKGKYVELRCDPISGHTALYWYRQSLGQGPEFLIYFQGTGAADDSGLPNDRFFAVRPEGSVSTLKIQRTERGDSAVYLCASSARTLGEAFFGQGTRLTVV.

Written as DNA, the CDR3 is TGTGCCAGCAGTTTGGGGGGTTGGCAGCCCCAGCATTTT. Its protein product is CASSLGGWQPQHF. The chain employs TRBV27 and TRBJ1-5; D is possibly TRBD1 (5 bases). CDR3 length: 13 residues. The V end lost 3 bases, the J end lost 7 bases, and 10 bases lay between the germline ends. The V gene's germline CDR1 is MNHEY and CDR2 SMNVEV (reference sequence).

The rearrangement links TRBV29-1 to TRBJ1-3; D unresolved. The V end was cut by 4 bases, the J end by 4 bases, with 11 bases between. The germline CDR1 and CDR2 sequences are SQVTM and ANQGSEA. This CDR3 has 13 amino acids. The CDR3 DNA reads as TGCAGCGTTGGGGCGGGTTTCGGAAACACCATATATTTT. It codes for CSVGAGFGNTIYF.

The chain employs TRBV11-2 and TRBJ1-3; D unclear. Deletions cut 1 base from V and 0 bases from J, with 7 bases between. Germline assignment: CDR1 SGHAT and CDR2 FQNNGV. This CDR3 is 15 amino acids long. The CDR3 DNA reads TGTGCCAGCAGCTTAGGGACTAGCTCTGGAAACACCATATATTTT. Translation: CASSLGTSSGNTIYF.

This clone appeared once. J is TRBJ2-3 and V is TRBV6-1; 10 positions agree with TRBD2. CDR1 and CDR2 from the germline V gene are MNHNS and SASEGT. Trimming took 6 bases from V and 2 from J; bases not matched to a gene: 5. This CDR3 has 15 residues. DNA of the CDR3: TGTGCCAGCAGCCTGGGACTAGCGACCACAGATACGCAGTATTTT. Amino acid sequence: CASSLGLATTDTQYF.